This T cell receptor (beta chain) was found in a study of T cell repertoires in cytomegalovirus infection. Study background: Both CMV infection and a matching HLA type were indicated by public TCR beta signatures.

This clonotype appeared a few times. The antigen is unknown. The junction shows a germline mismatch at one end, possibly a read error. This CDR3 is built from 16 residues. TCRdb re-derived calls from the reads in MiXCR, one entry per CDR3 protein. The sample contains 750,000 to 950,000 distinct CDR3 sequences, 25% to 30% of which appear only once. This clonotype originated in a human donor in good health (CMV status not recorded). Some clones in this sample may be carry-over from other donors' samples. This material consisted of cultured CD8+ T cells from PBMCs, taken from culture after CMV antigen stimulation. The chain links TRBV12-3 or TRBV12-4 to TRBJ1-4; 7 bases align to TRBD1. The DNA for the CDR3 is TGTGCCAGCAGTTTTTATGTCGGGACAGACAATGAAAAGCTGTTTTTT. Its protein product is CASSFYVGTDNEKLFF.